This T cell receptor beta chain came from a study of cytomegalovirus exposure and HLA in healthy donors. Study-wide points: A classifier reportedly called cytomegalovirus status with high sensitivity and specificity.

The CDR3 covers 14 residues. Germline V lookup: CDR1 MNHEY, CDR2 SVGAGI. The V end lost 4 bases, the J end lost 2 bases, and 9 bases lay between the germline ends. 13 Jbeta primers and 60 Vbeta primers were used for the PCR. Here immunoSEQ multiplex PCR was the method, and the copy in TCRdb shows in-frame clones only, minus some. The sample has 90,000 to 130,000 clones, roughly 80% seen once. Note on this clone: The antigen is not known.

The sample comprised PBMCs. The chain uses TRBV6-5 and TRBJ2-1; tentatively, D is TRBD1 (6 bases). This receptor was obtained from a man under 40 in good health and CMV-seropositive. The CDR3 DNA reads TGTGCCAGCAGTTTTAGACAGGCCTACAATGAGCAGTTCTTC. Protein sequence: CASSFRQAYNEQFF.